The 29 T cell receptor beta chains in this list originate from one sample, sequenced in a study of blood T cell repertoires in COVID-19. Libraries were prepared by immunoSEQ multiplex PCR; TCRdb keeps only in-frame clonotypes and omits some of them. The sample lists approximately 440,000 clones; roughly nine tenths were seen once. Sample: PBMCs or T cells enriched from blood (not recorded which). The receptors come from a woman in her late teens or twenties who had recovered from COVID-19.

V gene TRBV5-5 combines with J gene TRBJ2-2; D not certain. This CDR3 has 17 amino acids. V lost 4 bases, J lost 1 base, and 17 bases lay in between. Looked up from germline, CDR1 is SGHKS and CDR2 is YYEKEE (reference sequence). The CDR3 loop reads CASSPTYATENTGELFF. The CDR3 DNA follows: TGTGCCAGCAGCCCGACATACGCCACAGAGAACACCGGGGAGCTGTTTTTT.

The gene calls are TRBV6-5 and TRBJ2-7, with TRBD2 matching 7 bases. Germline trimming cut 2 bases from V and 5 bases from J; bases unmatched to any gene: 6. The CDR3 loop spans 14 amino acids. Germline V lookup: CDR1 MNHEY, CDR2 SVGAGI. The CDR3 reads CASSYRLATHEQYF. In DNA form, the CDR3 reads TGTGCCAGCAGTTACCGACTAGCTACCCACGAGCAGTACTTC.

The chain combines TRBV3-1 (or the pseudogene TRBV3-2) with TRBJ2-5, with TRBD1 identical over 7 bases. Germline CDR1 and CDR2: LGHDT and YNNKEL (reference sequence). J lost 7 bases, V lost 6 bases, and 11 bases had no gene match. This CDR3 region has 14 residues. The CDR3 DNA follows: TGTGCCAGCAGGTTCTCCGGGACAGAGGGGACCCAGTACTTC. Protein product: CASRFSGTEGTQYF.

The chain joins TRBV5-1 to TRBJ2-2; 8 bases line up with TRBD1. V was clipped by 2 bases and J by 2 bases; unmatched bases: 2. The CDR3 contains 15 residues. Germline values: CDR1 SGHRS, CDR2 YFSETQ. DNA for the CDR3: TGCGCCAGCAGCTTCGACAGGGGCAACACCGGGGAGCTGTTTTTT. As protein: CASSFDRGNTGELFF.

The genes are TRBV28 and TRBJ2-1; 7 nucleotides line up with TRBD2. This CDR3 contains 16 residues. Germline V gene sequence: CDR1 MDHEN, CDR2 SYDVKM. Trimming cost V 3 bases and J 1 base; bases outside gene matches: 6. Here the CDR3 reads CASSFIKGGSYNEQFF. In DNA form, the CDR3 reads TGTGCCAGCAGTTTCATCAAGGGAGGGTCCTACAATGAGCAGTTCTTC.

Here the CDR3 reads CAWSGSGQETQYF. As DNA, the CDR3 is TGTGCCTGGAGTGGGTCAGGCCAAGAGACCCAGTACTTC. The V and J genes are TRBV30 and TRBJ2-5; D unresolved. CDR3 length: 13 amino acids. Germline CDR1 GTSNPN, CDR2 SVGIG (reference sequence). V lost 1 base, J lost 1 base, and 7 bases lay in between. The complete variable domain, with remaining parts taken from reference TRBV30 and TRBJ2-5, reads SQTIHQWPATLVQPVGSPLSLECTVEGTSNPNLYWYRQAAGRGLQLLFYSVGIGQISSEVPQNLSASRPQDRQFILSSKKLLLSDSGFYLCAWSGSGQETQYFGPGTRLLVL.

The chain recombines TRBV2 with TRBJ1-6, with D possibly being TRBD1 (5 bases). CDR1 SNHLY and CDR2 FYNNEI come from the germline V gene. V gave up 4 bases and J gave up 2 bases, with 9 bases separating them. CDR3 length: 15 amino acids. CDR3 amino acids: CASSAQGPYNSPLHF. The CDR3 nucleotides read TGTGCCAGCAGTGCCCAGGGTCCCTATAATTCACCCCTCCACTTT.

This clone has only a few counts. V gene TRBV19 combines with J gene TRBJ1-3; 10 nucleotides align to TRBD1. This CDR3 has 16 residues. Germline V lookup: CDR1 LNHDA, CDR2 SQIVND (reference sequence). V lost 3 bases, J lost 0 bases, and 2 bases stayed unmatched. The CDR3 spells CASSIGTGDSGNTIYF. CDR3 in DNA: TGTGCCAGTAGTATTGGGACAGGGGACTCTGGAAACACCATATATTTT.

The chain uses TRBV5-8 and TRBJ1-5; D not certain. Germline assignment: CDR1 SGHTS and CDR2 YDEGEE. This CDR3 spans 15 amino acids. The V gene lost 2 bases and the J gene lost 3 bases, with 12 bases spanning the gap. CDR3 DNA: TGTGCCAGCAGCTTATGGGGAGGCGTCAATCAGCCCCAGCATTTT. It is translated as CASSLWGGVNQPQHF. Filled out from reference TRBV5-8 and TRBJ1-5, the complete variable domain reads EAGVTQSPTHLIKTRGQQATLRCSPISGHTSVYWYQQALGLGLQFLLWYDEGEERNRGNFPPRFSGRQFPNYSSELNVNALELEDSALYLCASSLWGGVNQPQHFGDGTRLSIL.

This chain links TRBV27 with TRBJ1-5; weak D call: TRBD1 (5 bases). The CDR3 has 15 amino acids. Germline V gene lookup returns CDR1 MNHEY and CDR2 SMNVEV (reference sequence). V was clipped by 5 bases and J by 1 base, with 12 bases between them. The DNA of the CDR3 is TGTGCCAGCAGTAAGGGAGGGGCAAGCAATCAGCCCCAGCATTTT. This gives the protein CASSKGGASNQPQHF.

The genes are TRBV7-8 and TRBJ2-3; 14 bases align to TRBD2. The CDR3 has 19 amino acids. V dropped 5 bases and J dropped 2; count of bases not matched to a gene: 12. Germline CDR1 is SGHVS and CDR2 is FQNEAQ. CDR3 loop: CASSRLTSGGALNTDTQYF. The DNA of the CDR3 is TGTGCCAGCAGCCGACTGACTAGCGGGGGGGCGTTAAACACAGATACGCAGTATTTT.

The chain recombines TRBV9 with TRBJ2-3, with 10 bases aligning to TRBD2. CDR1 and CDR2 (germline): SGDLS, YYNGEE. V lost 6 bases, J lost 2 bases, and 6 bases stayed unmatched. The CDR3 is 15 residues long. The CDR3: CASTPTSGITDTQYF. CDR3 bases: TGTGCCAGCACCCCTACTAGCGGGATCACAGATACGCAGTATTTT.

This clone turned up a few times. This chain links TRBV4-1 with TRBJ1-2; the match to TRBD1 covers 9 bases. This CDR3 is 15 amino acids long. Germline CDR1 reads MGHRA; CDR2 reads YSYEKL. The V segment lost 2 bases and the J segment 4 bases; nucleotides outside the gene matches: 5. In DNA, the CDR3 is TGCGCCAGCAGCCAAACAGGACAGGGGATCTATGGCTACACCTTC. It specifies CASSQTGQGIYGYTF.

The chain couples TRBV5-1 to TRBJ1-3; perhaps TRBD1 as D (6 bases). Germline V gene sequence: CDR1 SGHRS, CDR2 YFSETQ. The length of the CDR3 is 14 residues. The V gene lost 4 bases and the J gene lost 4 bases, with 12 bases spanning the gap. The CDR3 sequence: CASSLTGYGNTIYF. CDR3 bases: TGCGCCAGCAGCCTTACAGGGTACGGAAACACCATATATTTT. The full variable domain, rest sourced from reference TRBV5-1 and TRBJ1-3, is KAGVTQTPRYLIKTRGQQVTLSCSPISGHRSVSWYQQTPGQGLQFLFEYFSETQRNKGNFPGRFSGRQFSNSRSEMNVSTLELGDSALYLCASSLTGYGNTIYFGEGSWLTVV.

The chain has TRBV30 and TRBJ1-5; perhaps TRBD1 as D (5 bases). Germline V gene data show CDR1 as GTSNPN and CDR2 as SVGIG (reference sequence). V was pared by 5 bases and J by 2 bases, with 16 bases between. The CDR3 totals 15 residues. The CDR3 coding sequence is TGTGCCTGGCCCCCAGTAGGGGATCGCAATCAGCCCCAGCATTTT. Protein: CAWPPVGDRNQPQHF.

The chain recombines TRBV2 with TRBJ1-1, with D possibly being TRBD1 (6 bases). CDR1 is SNHLY, CDR2 FYNNEI, per germline. The CDR3 has 12 amino acids. Trimming took off 6 bases at V and 9 bases at J, with 14 bases between the two ends. The CDR3 sequence is CASSPNRAQAFF. In DNA form, the CDR3 reads TGTGCCAGCAGCCCGAACAGGGCCCAAGCTTTCTTT.

The chain is built from TRBV28 and TRBJ2-7; D might be TRBD2 (6 bases). Germline loops: CDR1 MDHEN, CDR2 SYDVKM. The V end lost 1 base, the J end lost 3 bases, and 13 bases lay between the germline ends. The CDR3 runs to 15 residues. CDR3 residues: CASSLSGGIRYEQYF. In DNA, the CDR3 is TGTGCCAGCAGTTTATCCGGCGGGATCCGCTACGAGCAGTACTTC.

J is TRBJ1-6 and V is TRBV12-5, with 8 bases aligning to TRBD1. The germline V gene encodes CDR1 LGHNT and CDR2 FRNRAP. Losses at the gene ends were 3 bases for V and 10 bases for J; bases not matched to a gene: 8. This CDR3 spans 15 amino acids. CDR3 sequence: CASGLTGGEASPLHF. CDR3 bases: TGTGCTAGTGGTTTAACAGGGGGTGAAGCGTCACCCCTCCACTTT.

A single count supports this clone. The genes are TRBV28 and TRBJ1-1, with a possible D match to TRBD1 (6 bases). Germline lookup yields CDR1 MDHEN and CDR2 SYDVKM. This CDR3 region has 14 residues. The germline V and J ends were trimmed by 2 bases and 1 base, with 8 bases remaining between them. The CDR3 DNA is TGTGCCAGCAGTTTAGCAGGGGCGAACACTGAAGCTTTCTTT. It is translated as CASSLAGANTEAFF.

The chain couples TRBV19 to TRBJ2-3, with 8 bases lining up with TRBD1. J lost 3 bases, V lost 3 bases, and 8 bases had no gene match. The CDR3 is made up of 16 amino acids. Germline V gives CDR1 LNHDA, CDR2 SQIVND (reference sequence). The CDR3 sequence is CASSILAGGFTDTQYF. The CDR3 DNA reads TGTGCCAGTAGTATTCTGGCAGGGGGCTTTACAGATACGCAGTATTTT.

The CDR3 DNA sequence: TGTGCCAGCAGTGAGAGCGGAGCGCTCCAGTCCTACAATGAGCAGTTCTTC. It encodes CASSESGALQSYNEQFF. The chain employs TRBV2 and TRBJ2-1; maybe TRBD2 (5 bases). The CDR3 has 17 amino acids. Germline V gene lookup returns CDR1 SNHLY and CDR2 FYNNEI. The V and J ends lost 3 bases and 1 base respectively, with 16 bases between them.

The rearrangement uses TRBV3-1 (or the pseudogene TRBV3-2) and TRBJ2-7, with D unresolved. CDR3 length: 12 amino acids. V gave up 0 bases and J gave up 10 bases, with 10 bases separating them. CDR1 is LGHDT, CDR2 YNNKEL, per germline (reference sequence). Here the CDR3 DNA reads TGTGCCAGCAGCCAAGATCAGAGGTCCCAGTACTTC. This translates into CASSQDQRSQYF.

V is TRBV24-1 and J is TRBJ1-5; D may be TRBD1 (5 bases). This CDR3 region has 11 residues. Trimming took 1 base from V and 13 from J, leaving 7 bases between them. Germline V CDR1 and CDR2: KGHDR, SFDVKD. CDR3 nucleotide sequence: TGTGCCACCAGTGATTTTCAGGGTCAGCATTTT. It is translated as CATSDFQGQHF.

V usage is TRBV6-5 and J usage is TRBJ1-2; 7 nucleotides align to TRBD1. Germline assignment: CDR1 MNHEY and CDR2 SVGAGI. The CDR3 covers 14 residues. V lost 11 bases and J lost 5; bases outside the gene matches: 14. The CDR3 DNA follows: TGTGCCGCCCGAGGAGGTCTCAGGGGGTATGGCTACACCTTC. Protein: CAARGGLRGYGYTF.

The V call is TRBV11-2, the J call TRBJ1-2, with D possibly being TRBD1 (5 bases). There are 17 residues in the CDR3. From germline, CDR1 is SGHAT and CDR2 FQNNGV. Trimming cost V 3 bases and J 3 bases, with 20 bases left between them. In DNA form, the CDR3 reads TGTGCCAGCAGCTTGGGCCTAGGTATCGGGGGGGACTATGGCTACACCTTC. It encodes CASSLGLGIGGDYGYTF.

This clone has just one count. The J gene is TRBJ1-1, the V gene TRBV4-1; 7 bases are a match to TRBD1. The CDR3 runs to 14 residues. The V gene end was trimmed by 0 bases and the J gene end by 4 bases; junction bases not matched to a gene: 2. Germline CDR1 is MGHRA and CDR2 is YSYEKL. CDR3 amino acids: CASSQDRQGTEAFF. DNA for the CDR3: TGCGCCAGCAGCCAAGATAGACAGGGCACTGAAGCTTTCTTT.

V is TRBV18 and J is TRBJ2-3; TRBD1 aligns across 9 bases. Germline lookup yields CDR1 KGHSH and CDR2 LQKENI. V trimming: 6 bases; J trimming: 4 bases; junction bases outside the gene matches: 8. This CDR3 contains 15 residues. This CDR3 is CASSPTQGAADTQYF. CDR3 in DNA: TGTGCCAGCTCGCCCACACAGGGGGCTGCAGATACGCAGTATTTT.

The chain recombines TRBV28 with TRBJ2-1; 10 nucleotides align to TRBD1. V trimming: 6 bases; J trimming: 4 bases; junction bases outside the gene matches: 3. The CDR3 length is 14 residues. Germline V CDR1 and CDR2: MDHEN, SYDVKM. The CDR3 coding sequence is TGTGCCAGCAGCGAGGGACAGGGGTACAATGAGCAGTTCTTC. Translated: CASSEGQGYNEQFF.

This clone has a handful of counts. This chain uses TRBV2 with TRBJ1-2, with TRBD1 identical over 8 bases. From germline, CDR1 is SNHLY and CDR2 FYNNEI. This CDR3 has 13 residues. This CDR3 reads CAPRQGTNYGYTF. CDR3 DNA: TGTGCTCCCCGACAGGGGACGAATTATGGCTACACCTTC.